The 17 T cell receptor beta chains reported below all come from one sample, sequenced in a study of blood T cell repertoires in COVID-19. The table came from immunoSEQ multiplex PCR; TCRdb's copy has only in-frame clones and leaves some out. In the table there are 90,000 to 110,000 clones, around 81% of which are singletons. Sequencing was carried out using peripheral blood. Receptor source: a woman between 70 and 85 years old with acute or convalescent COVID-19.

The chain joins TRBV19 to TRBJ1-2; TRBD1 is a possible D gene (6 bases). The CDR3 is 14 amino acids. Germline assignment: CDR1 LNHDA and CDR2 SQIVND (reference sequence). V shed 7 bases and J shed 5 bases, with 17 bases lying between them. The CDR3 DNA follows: TGTGCCAGTATGGCCCGGACAGAGGAGTATGGCTACACCTTC. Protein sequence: CASMARTEEYGYTF.

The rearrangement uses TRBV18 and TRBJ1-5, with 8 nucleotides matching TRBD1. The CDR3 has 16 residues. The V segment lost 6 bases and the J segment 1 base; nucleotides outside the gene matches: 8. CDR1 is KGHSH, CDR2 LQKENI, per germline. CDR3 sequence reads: CASSLGQGASNQPQHF. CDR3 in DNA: TGTGCCAGCTCCCTCGGACAGGGAGCAAGCAATCAGCCCCAGCATTTT.

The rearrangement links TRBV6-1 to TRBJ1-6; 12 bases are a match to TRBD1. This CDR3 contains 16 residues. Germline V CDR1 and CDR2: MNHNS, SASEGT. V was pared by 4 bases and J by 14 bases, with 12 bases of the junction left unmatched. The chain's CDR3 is CASSVGQGAREGSLHF. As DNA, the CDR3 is TGTGCCAGCAGTGTGGGACAGGGGGCACGGGAGGGGTCCCTCCACTTT.

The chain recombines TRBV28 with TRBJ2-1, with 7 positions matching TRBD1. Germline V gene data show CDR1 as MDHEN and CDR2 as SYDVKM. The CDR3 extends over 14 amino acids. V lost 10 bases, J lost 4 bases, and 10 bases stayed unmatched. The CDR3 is CATFGQALYNEQFF. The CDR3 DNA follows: TGTGCCACCTTCGGACAGGCCTTATACAATGAGCAGTTCTTC.

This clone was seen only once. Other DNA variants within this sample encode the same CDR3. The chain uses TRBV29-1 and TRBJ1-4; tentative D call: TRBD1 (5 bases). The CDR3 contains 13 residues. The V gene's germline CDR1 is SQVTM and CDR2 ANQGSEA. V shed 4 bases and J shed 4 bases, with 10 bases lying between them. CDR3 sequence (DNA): TGCAGCGTTGGCGGGACGCTTAATGAAAAACTGTTTTTT. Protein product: CSVGGTLNEKLFF.

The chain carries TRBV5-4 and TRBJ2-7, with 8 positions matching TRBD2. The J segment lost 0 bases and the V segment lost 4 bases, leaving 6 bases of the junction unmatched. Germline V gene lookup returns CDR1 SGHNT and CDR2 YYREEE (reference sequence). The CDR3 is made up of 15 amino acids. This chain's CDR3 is CASSPQAGVSYEQYF. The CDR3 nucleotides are TGTGCCAGCAGCCCACAAGCGGGAGTCTCCTACGAGCAGTACTTC.

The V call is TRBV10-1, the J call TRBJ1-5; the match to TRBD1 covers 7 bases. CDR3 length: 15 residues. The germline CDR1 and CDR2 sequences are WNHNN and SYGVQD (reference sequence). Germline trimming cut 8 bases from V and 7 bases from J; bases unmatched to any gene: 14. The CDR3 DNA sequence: TGCGCCAGCGGGAGAACTCGACAGGGCCACCAGCCCCAGCATTTT. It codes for CASGRTRQGHQPQHF.

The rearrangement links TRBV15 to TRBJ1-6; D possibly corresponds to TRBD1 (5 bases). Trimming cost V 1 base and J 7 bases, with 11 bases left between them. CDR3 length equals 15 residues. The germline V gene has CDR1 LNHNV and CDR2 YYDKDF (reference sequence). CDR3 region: CATSRVREGNSPLHF. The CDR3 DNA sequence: TGTGCCACCAGCAGAGTCAGGGAAGGGAATTCACCCCTCCACTTT.

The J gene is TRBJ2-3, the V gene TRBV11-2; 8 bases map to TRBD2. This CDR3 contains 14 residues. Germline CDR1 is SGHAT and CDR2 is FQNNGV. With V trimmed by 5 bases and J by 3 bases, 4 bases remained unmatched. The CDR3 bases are TGTGCCAGCAGCCAACTAGCGGATACAGATACGCAGTATTTT. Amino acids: CASSQLADTDTQYF. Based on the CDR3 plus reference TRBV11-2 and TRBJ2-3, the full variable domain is EAGVAQSPRYKIIEKRQSVAFWCNPISGHATLYWYQQILGQGPKLLIQFQNNGVVDDSQLPKDRFSAERLKGVDSTLKIQPAKLEDSAVYLCASSQLADTDTQYFGPGTRLTVL.

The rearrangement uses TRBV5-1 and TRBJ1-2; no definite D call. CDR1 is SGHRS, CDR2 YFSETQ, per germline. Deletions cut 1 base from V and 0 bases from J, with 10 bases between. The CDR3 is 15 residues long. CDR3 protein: CASSLRREANYGYTF. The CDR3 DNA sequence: TGCGCCAGCAGCTTGAGGCGGGAGGCTAACTATGGCTACACCTTC.

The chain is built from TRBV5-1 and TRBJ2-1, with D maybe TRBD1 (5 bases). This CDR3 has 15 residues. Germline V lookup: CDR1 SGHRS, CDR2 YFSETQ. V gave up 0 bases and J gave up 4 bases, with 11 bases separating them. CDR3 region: CASSLGQGAYNEQFF. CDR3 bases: TGCGCCAGCAGCTTGGGGCAGGGCGCGTACAATGAGCAGTTCTTC.

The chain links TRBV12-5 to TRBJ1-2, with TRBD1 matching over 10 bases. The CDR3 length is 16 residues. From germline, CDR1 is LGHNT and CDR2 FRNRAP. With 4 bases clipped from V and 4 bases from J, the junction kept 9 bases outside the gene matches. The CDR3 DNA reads TGTGCTAGTGGTTGGAAGACAGGGGGCGCGAGCTATGGCTACACCTTC. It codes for CASGWKTGGASYGYTF.

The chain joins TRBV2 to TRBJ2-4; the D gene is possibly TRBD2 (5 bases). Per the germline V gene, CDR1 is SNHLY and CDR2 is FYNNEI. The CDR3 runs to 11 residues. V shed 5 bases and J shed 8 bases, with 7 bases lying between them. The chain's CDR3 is CASSKEDIQYF. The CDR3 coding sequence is TGTGCCAGCAGTAAGGAGGACATTCAGTACTTC.

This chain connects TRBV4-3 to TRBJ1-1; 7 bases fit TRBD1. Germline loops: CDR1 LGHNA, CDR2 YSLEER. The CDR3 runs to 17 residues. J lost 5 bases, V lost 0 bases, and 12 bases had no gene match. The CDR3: CASSQETAGGFGTEAFF. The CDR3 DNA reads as TGCGCCAGCAGCCAAGAAACGGCAGGGGGGTTTGGGACTGAAGCTTTCTTT.

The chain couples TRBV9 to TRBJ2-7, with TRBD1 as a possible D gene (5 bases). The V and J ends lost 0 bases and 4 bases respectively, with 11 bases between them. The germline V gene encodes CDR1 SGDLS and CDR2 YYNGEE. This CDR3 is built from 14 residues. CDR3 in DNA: TGTGCCAGCAGCGTAGGAGACAGTCGATACGAGCAGTACTTC. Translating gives CASSVGDSRYEQYF.

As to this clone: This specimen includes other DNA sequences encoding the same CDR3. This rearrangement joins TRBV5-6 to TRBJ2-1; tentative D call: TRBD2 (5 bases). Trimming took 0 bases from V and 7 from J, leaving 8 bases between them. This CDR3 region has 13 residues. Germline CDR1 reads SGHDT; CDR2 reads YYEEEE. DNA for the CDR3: TGTGCCAGCAGCTTGGGCCGGGGTAATGAGCAGTTCTTC. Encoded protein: CASSLGRGNEQFF.

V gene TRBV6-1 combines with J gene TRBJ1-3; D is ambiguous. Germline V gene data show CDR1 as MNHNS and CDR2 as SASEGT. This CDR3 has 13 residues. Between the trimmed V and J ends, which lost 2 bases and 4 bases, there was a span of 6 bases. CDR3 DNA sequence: TGTGCCAGCAGTGAAATGAGCGGAAACACCATATATTTT. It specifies CASSEMSGNTIYF.